These 23 T cell receptor beta chains share one sample of origin, sequenced in a study of T cell responses to AZD1222 COVID-19 vaccine. TCRdb's copy holds only in-frame clones and misses some; the assay was immunoSEQ multiplex PCR. The profile shows roughly 120,000 clones, roughly 90% of them singletons. This specimen consisted of peripheral blood, obtained on day 0 of AZD1222 vaccination. These receptors were obtained from an adult in good health.

V and J are TRBV14 and TRBJ1-2, with unresolved D. Trimming shortened V by 4 bases and J by 3 bases, and 21 bases separated the two germline ends. CDR1 is SGHDN and CDR2 is FVKESK in the germline V gene. The CDR3 covers 17 residues. The CDR3 sequence is CASSPPGLDGMDYGYTF. CDR3 bases: TGTGCCAGCAGCCCCCCGGGGTTGGATGGTATGGACTATGGCTACACCTTC.

This CDR3 reads CASTPSGRPNEKLFF. For the CDR3, the DNA is TGTGCCAGCACCCCGTCGGGTAGACCTAATGAAAAACTGTTTTTT. The chain combines TRBV28 with TRBJ1-4, with unresolved D. Germline values: CDR1 MDHEN, CDR2 SYDVKM. The CDR3 is 15 amino acids. V lost 7 bases to trimming and J lost 3 bases, with 15 bases between them.

This chain joins TRBV5-4 and TRBJ2-5, with D possibly matching TRBD1 (5 bases). The CDR3 covers 14 residues. Trimming took 5 bases from V and 4 from J, leaving 15 bases between them. The germline V gene encodes CDR1 SGHNT and CDR2 YYREEE (reference sequence). CDR3 region: CASSYAAGIETQYF. CDR3 nucleotides: TGTGCCAGCAGTTACGCGGCAGGGATAGAGACCCAGTACTTC.

The chain recombines TRBV28 with TRBJ1-1; D is unclear. CDR1 MDHEN and CDR2 SYDVKM come from the germline V gene. Trimming cost V 3 bases and J 1 base, with 9 bases left between them. The CDR3 runs to 14 residues. CDR3 DNA: TGTGCCAGCAGTTTCCTTGGCGGGAACACTGAAGCTTTCTTT. Translation gives CASSFLGGNTEAFF.

The chain links TRBV11-3 to TRBJ2-5; TRBD1 matches 10 bases. In germline, CDR1 is SGHNT, CDR2 YENEEA. This CDR3 has 14 residues. J was trimmed by 7 bases and V by 1 base; bases with no gene match: 3. CDR3 in amino acids: CASSLVRTGGTQYF. CDR3 sequence (DNA): TGTGCCAGCAGCTTAGTCCGGACAGGGGGGACCCAGTACTTC.

The CDR3 coding sequence is TGTGCCAGCAGCTTAATAGGGTCCCAGCCCTACAATGAGCAGTTCTTC. Protein product: CASSLIGSQPYNEQFF. This chain joins TRBV7-3 and TRBJ2-1; D call uncertain. CDR3 size: 16 residues. Trimming took 1 base from V and 2 from J, leaving 12 bases between them. Germline V CDR1 and CDR2: SGHTA, FQGTGA.

This chain uses TRBV5-4 with TRBJ1-2; D possibly corresponds to TRBD1 (5 bases). CDR1 is SGHNT, CDR2 YYREEE, per germline (reference sequence). This CDR3 spans 14 amino acids. Trimming removed 3 bases at V and 7 bases at J, with 16 bases between. The CDR3 region has the DNA TGTGCCAGCAGCTCAGGGCATGTTACGCGTGGCTACACCTTC. Translating it yields CASSSGHVTRGYTF. The whole variable domain, filled in from reference TRBV5-4 and TRBJ1-2, reads ETGVTQSPTHLIKTRGQQVTLRCSSQSGHNTVSWYQQALGQGPQFIFQYYREEENGRGNFPPRFSGLQFPNYSSELNVNALELDDSALYLCASSSGHVTRGYTFGSGTRLTVV.

The V and J genes are TRBV6-2 or TRBV6-3 and TRBJ1-5; TRBD1 matches at 9 bases. Germline V gene lookup returns CDR1 MNHEY and CDR2 SVGEGT. This CDR3 comprises 17 residues. The ends lost 2 bases at V and 3 bases at J; junction bases unmatched: 8. CDR3 sequence reads: CASSYHTGTGNNQPQHF. In nucleotides, the CDR3 is TGTGCCAGCAGTTACCACACCGGGACAGGGAACAATCAGCCCCAGCATTTT.

This clone was detected only once. The CDR3 loop is CASSIDLGTSGRVLEQYV. CDR3 bases: TGTGCCAGTAGTATAGATCTCGGGACTAGCGGGAGAGTACTCGAGCAGTACGTC. The chain employs TRBV19 and TRBJ2-7; 14 nucleotides match TRBD2. CDR3 size: 18 residues. V lost 0 bases and J lost 6; bases outside the gene matches: 10. Germline V gene lookup returns CDR1 LNHDA and CDR2 SQIVND (reference sequence).

This clone has just one count. The rearrangement joins TRBV19 to TRBJ1-1; D gene unclear. Germline CDR1 and CDR2: LNHDA and SQIVND (reference sequence). The CDR3 has 13 residues. Trimming left V 4 bases short and J 1 base short, with 7 bases between. CDR3 coding DNA: TGTGCCAGTAGTACGTCGCGGAACACTGAAGCTTTCTTT. This sequence encodes CASSTSRNTEAFF.

The chain recombines TRBV11-3 with TRBJ2-1; 11 bases map to TRBD2. From germline, CDR1 is SGHNT and CDR2 YENEEA. V lost 8 bases, J lost 4 bases, and 7 bases stayed unmatched. This CDR3 region has 15 residues. DNA for the CDR3: TGTGCCAGCGGATTCGGACTAGCGGGTTACAATGAGCAGTTCTTC. This translates into CASGFGLAGYNEQFF.

The chain joins TRBV5-6 to TRBJ1-2; D gene ambiguous. Trimming took off 1 base at V and 5 bases at J, with 6 bases between the two ends. In germline, CDR1 is SGHDT, CDR2 YYEEEE. The CDR3 loop spans 12 amino acids. The CDR3 loop reads CASSLWSYGYTF. CDR3 nucleotide sequence: TGTGCCAGCAGCTTGTGGAGTTATGGCTACACCTTC.

The CDR3 reads CASRGAPRGSYEQYF. The CDR3 region has the DNA TGCGCCAGCAGGGGAGCCCCCAGGGGGTCCTACGAGCAGTACTTC. V and J are TRBV10-1 and TRBJ2-7, with 7 bases identical to TRBD1. Germline V gene lookup returns CDR1 WNHNN and CDR2 SYGVQD (reference sequence). The CDR3 consists of 15 residues. V was clipped by 6 bases and J by 1 base; unmatched bases: 9.

The gene calls are TRBV6-5 and TRBJ2-7; TRBD1 aligns across 8 bases. Losses at the gene ends were 4 bases for V and 5 bases for J; bases not matched to a gene: 10. The CDR3 sequence is 15 residues long. Germline V gene lookup returns CDR1 MNHEY and CDR2 SVGAGI. The DNA for the CDR3 is TGTGCCAGCAGTTTCACCGGACAGGGTGGCCACGAGCAGTACTTC. It codes for CASSFTGQGGHEQYF.

V is TRBV2 and J is TRBJ2-7; the D gene could be TRBD1 or TRBD2 (5 bases each). Germline loops: CDR1 SNHLY, CDR2 FYNNEI. This CDR3 is 14 amino acids long. V lost 4 bases and J lost 6, with 16 bases in between. CDR3 residues: CASSGFGDLGEQYF. CDR3 coding DNA: TGTGCCAGCAGTGGGTTTGGGGACCTCGGCGAGCAGTACTTC.

The chain joins TRBV14 to TRBJ2-7; D gene unclear. The CDR3 spans 13 residues. The germline gives CDR1 SGHDN, CDR2 FVKESK. Trimming took 0 bases from V and 6 from J, leaving 9 bases between them. The CDR3 DNA reads TGTGCCAGCAGCCAAGACTTCGTGGCCGAGCAGTACGTC. Its translation is CASSQDFVAEQYV.

This chain links TRBV5-1 with TRBJ1-3; D gene ambiguous. This CDR3 has 16 residues. The V gene lost 0 bases and the J gene lost 4 bases, with 14 bases spanning the gap. CDR1 is SGHRS, CDR2 YFSETQ, per germline. The DNA of the CDR3 is TGCGCCAGCAGCTTGGTCGCCGGGCCAACGGGAAACACCATATATTTT. Protein product: CASSLVAGPTGNTIYF. Complete variable domain (other parts from reference TRBV5-1 and TRBJ1-3): KAGVTQTPRYLIKTRGQQVTLSCSPISGHRSVSWYQQTPGQGLQFLFEYFSETQRNKGNFPGRFSGRQFSNSRSEMNVSTLELGDSALYLCASSLVAGPTGNTIYFGEGSWLTVV.

This chain joins TRBV6-6 and TRBJ1-3, with D perhaps TRBD1 (6 bases). Looked up from germline, CDR1 is MNHNY and CDR2 is SVGAGI (reference sequence). With 0 bases removed from V and 4 bases from J, the gap between germline ends came to 13 bases. The CDR3 is made up of 16 amino acids. The CDR3: CASSYSLMTGGNTIYF. The CDR3 DNA reads as TGTGCCAGCAGTTACTCCCTTATGACAGGCGGAAACACCATATATTTT.

V usage is TRBV7-9 and J usage is TRBJ2-7; D may match TRBD1 or TRBD2 (5 bases each). Trimming pared 5 bases from V and 5 bases from J, leaving 19 bases between. From germline, CDR1 is SEHNR and CDR2 FQNEAQ (reference sequence). The CDR3 extends over 15 amino acids. The CDR3 region has the DNA TGTGCCAGCAGCCCCGAGGGCAGGGTTGAGAACGAGCAGTACGTC. Its translation is CASSPEGRVENEQYV.

V is TRBV18 and J is TRBJ1-4, with 11 bases identical to TRBD1. Losses at the gene ends were 2 bases for V and 8 bases for J; bases not matched to a gene: 4. The CDR3 has 15 amino acids. Germline V gene data show CDR1 as KGHSH and CDR2 as LQKENI. CDR3 sequence (DNA): TGTGCCAGCTCACCAACCGGGACAGGGGGAGAAAAACTGTTTTTT. It encodes CASSPTGTGGEKLFF.

The V call is TRBV6-6, the J call TRBJ1-1; D remains ambiguous. V lost 3 bases and J 1 base, leaving 6 bases between the germline ends. The CDR3 totals 13 residues. Germline V gives CDR1 MNHNY, CDR2 SVGAGI (reference sequence). CDR3 amino acids: CASSYLGNTEAFF. For the CDR3, the DNA is TGTGCCAGCAGTTATCTGGGGAACACTGAAGCTTTCTTT.

This clone was detected only a few times. The gene calls are TRBV6-5 and TRBJ1-5, with 8 nucleotides matching TRBD1. With 6 bases clipped from V and 3 bases from J, the junction kept 4 bases outside the gene matches. Per germline, CDR1 MNHEY and CDR2 SVGAGI. CDR3 length: 14 residues. CDR3 sequence (DNA): TGTGCCAGCAGGTGGGACAGGATCAATCAGCCCCAGCATTTT. Translated: CASRWDRINQPQHF.

This chain joins TRBV24-1 and TRBJ2-5; 7 positions match TRBD1. Trimming at V came to 3 bases and at J to 2 bases, leaving 2 bases not matched to a gene. Germline V gene lookup returns CDR1 KGHDR and CDR2 SFDVKD. The CDR3 is 14 amino acids. The CDR3 protein is CATSDRGQQETQYF. CDR3 DNA sequence: TGTGCCACCAGTGATCGGGGACAGCAAGAGACCCAGTACTTC.